This T cell receptor (beta chain) stems from a study of blood T cells in healthy people across ages. With respect to this clonotype: A much bigger clone sits one base away, suggesting this may be a read error.

A sample-barcoded 5' primer and a J-beta primer mix were used in a second PCR of about 7 to 12 cycles. TCRdb ran MiXCR on the 5' RACE reads and lists one entry per CDR3 protein. Counted here are 920,000 or so distinct CDR3 sequences, around 43% occurring once; the ten biggest clones make up approximately 20%. This clonotype was obtained from a woman aged 60-75 years in good health. Sequencing used blood.

CDR3 sequence (DNA): TGTACCAGCAGTTACTCGGAGGGTACGCAGTATTTT. Amino acids: CTSSYSEGTQYF. The chain has TRBV6-2 or TRBV6-3 and TRBJ2-3, with a tentative D call TRBD2 (6 bases). Germline values: CDR1 MNHEY, CDR2 SVGEGT. The CDR3 spans 12 residues.